The TCR beta chain described here comes from a study of blood T cell repertoires in COVID-19. On the study more broadly: PBMCs, B-cell-depleted T cells, or T cells provided the cDNA or gDNA that made up the material.

Under the authors' procedure: Amplification with reference gene primers provided the estimates of nucleated cell counts. Only in-frame clones appear in the TCRdb table, and some are missing; sequencing was by immunoSEQ multiplex PCR. V and J calls and clone size are those listed in that table; D and trimming were worked out from the DNA. The sample holds more than 150,000 clones, more than 80% seen once. Germline V gives CDR1 MNHEY, CDR2 SVGAGI. The CDR3 consists of 14 residues. V was clipped by 0 bases and J by 7 bases, with 10 bases between them. V usage is TRBV6-5 and J usage is TRBJ1-5; D gene uncertain. The source material was peripheral blood. This clonotype was obtained from a woman older than 75 with COVID-19, enrolled during active disease. In DNA form, the CDR3 reads TGTGCCAGCAGTTACTCGCGGGTTGGGCAGCCCCAGCATTTT. Translation: CASSYSRVGQPQHF.